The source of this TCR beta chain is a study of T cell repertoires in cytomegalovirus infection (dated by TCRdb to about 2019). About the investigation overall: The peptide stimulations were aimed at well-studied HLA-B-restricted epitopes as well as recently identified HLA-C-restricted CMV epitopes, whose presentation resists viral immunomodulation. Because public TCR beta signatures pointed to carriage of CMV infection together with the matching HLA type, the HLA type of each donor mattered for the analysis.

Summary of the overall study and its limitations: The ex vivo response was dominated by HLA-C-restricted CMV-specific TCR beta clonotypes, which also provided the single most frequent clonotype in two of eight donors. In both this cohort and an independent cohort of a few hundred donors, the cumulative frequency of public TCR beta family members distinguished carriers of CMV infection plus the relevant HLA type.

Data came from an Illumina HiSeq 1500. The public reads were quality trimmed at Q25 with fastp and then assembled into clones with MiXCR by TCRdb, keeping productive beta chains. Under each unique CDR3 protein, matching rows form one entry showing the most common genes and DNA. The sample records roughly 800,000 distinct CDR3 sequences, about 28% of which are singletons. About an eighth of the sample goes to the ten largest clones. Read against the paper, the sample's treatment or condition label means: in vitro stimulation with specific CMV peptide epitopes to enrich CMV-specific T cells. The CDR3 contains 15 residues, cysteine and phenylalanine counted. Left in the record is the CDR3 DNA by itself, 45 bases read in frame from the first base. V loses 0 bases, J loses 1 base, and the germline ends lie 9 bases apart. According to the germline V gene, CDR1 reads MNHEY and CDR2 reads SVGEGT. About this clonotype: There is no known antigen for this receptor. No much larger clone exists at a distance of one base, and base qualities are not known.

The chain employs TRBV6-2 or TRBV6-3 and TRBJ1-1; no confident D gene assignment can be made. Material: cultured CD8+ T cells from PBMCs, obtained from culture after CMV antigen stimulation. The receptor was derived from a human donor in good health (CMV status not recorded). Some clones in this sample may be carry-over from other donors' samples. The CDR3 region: CASSYSRASNTEAFF. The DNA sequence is TGTGCCAGCAGTTACTCGCGGGCCTCGAACACTGAAGCTTTCTTT.